These T cell receptor beta chains were read from a single sample in a study of CD8 T cells in ankylosing spondylitis. From the 5' RACE reads, TCRdb called clonotypes with MiXCR, one entry per CDR3 protein. The sample lists under 250,000 distinct CDR3 sequences, roughly 32% occurring once. Source material: blood, either unsorted or a sorted T cell fraction (not recorded which). The receptors derive from a male donor with ankylosing spondylitis or in good health (not recorded which). Both conserved end residues are part of each CDR3. The D gene is left open where the match is weak. Expanded clones are given a class, and other clones once, few, many or no size at all.

size	J	D	V	DNA	CDR3
few	TRBJ2-7	NA	TRBV15	TGTGCCACCAGCAGAGAAGGAGGCTACGAGCAGTACTTC	CATSREGGYEQYF
NA	TRBJ2-7	NA	TRBV6-5	TGTGCCAGCAGTTACTCGAACCGATACGAGCAGTACTTC	CASSYSNRYEQYF
NA	TRBJ1-4	TRBD1	TRBV20-1	TGCAGTGCTAGAGGACAGGGGCTCAATGAAAAACTGTTTTTT	CSARGQGLNEKLFF
NA	TRBJ1-1	NA	TRBV21-1	TGTGCCAGCAGGATCCAGGACAGCACGAACACTGAAGCTTTCTTT	CASRIQDSTNTEAFF
NA	TRBJ2-3	NA	TRBV20-1	TGCAGTGGGGCGGGCTATCGAGACACAGATACGCAGTATTTT	CSGAGYRDTDTQYF
NA	TRBJ2-3	TRBD1	TRBV30	TGTGCCTGGAGTTCGCTGGACAGGGGGCTGGATACGCAGTATTTT	CAWSSLDRGLDTQYF
many	TRBJ1-1	NA	TRBV4-2	TGTGCCAGCAGCCAGGGTCACACTGAAGCTTTCTTT	CASSQGHTEAFF
NA	TRBJ2-3	TRBD1	TRBV4-1	TGCGCCAGCAGCCAAGAAGGGACAGGCACAGATACGCAGTATTTT	CASSQEGTGTDTQYF
NA	TRBJ2-7	NA	TRBV5-5	TGTGCCAGCAGCTTCCTAACAACAGCCTACGAGCAGTACTTC	CASSFLTTAYEQYF
NA	TRBJ2-5	TRBD2	TRBV29-1	TGCAGCGTGGGGAGGGACGTCCAAGAGACCCAGTACTTC	CSVGRDVQETQYF
NA	TRBJ1-1	NA	TRBV5-1	TGCGCCAGCAGCTGGGAGGGGATGTACACTGAAGCTTTCTTT	CASSWEGMYTEAFF
NA	TRBJ1-2	TRBD1	TRBV7-9	TGTGCCAGCAGCCTGGGACAGGGCACTAACTATGGCTACACCTTC	CASSLGQGTNYGYTF
few	TRBJ2-5	NA	TRBV15	TGTGCCACCAGCAGAGAGGTTGTAGAGACCCAGTACTTC	CATSREVVETQYF
NA	TRBJ2-1	NA	TRBV12-3/TRBV12-4	TGTGCCAGCAGTCAACACCAGCCAGGGTCGGGGAATGAGCAGTTCTTC	CASSQHQPGSGNEQFF
NA	TRBJ2-1	TRBD2	TRBV10-3	TGTGCCATCAAGCCTCCGGGTAGCGGGGGGGCCAGCCCCTACAATGAGCAGTTCTTC	CAIKPPGSGGASPYNEQFF
NA	TRBJ2-1	NA	TRBV27	TGTGCCAGCGAAGCTCGGGGGAATGAGCAGTTCTTC	CASEARGNEQFF
NA	TRBJ2-5	TRBD2	TRBV20-1	TGCAGTGCTAGAGCGGGGGGCCAAGAGACCCAGTACTTC	CSARAGGQETQYF
NA	TRBJ1-1	TRBD1	TRBV5-6	TGTGCCAGCAGCTTACGACAGGGAACTGAAGCTTTCTTT	CASSLRQGTEAFF
NA	TRBJ1-5	NA	TRBV7-9	TGTGCCAGCAGCTCGACAGGCGGCAATCAGCCCCAGCATTTT	CASSSTGGNQPQHF
NA	TRBJ1-6	NA	TRBV7-9	TGTGCCAGCAGTCGAGTTCAGGATAATTCACCCCTCCACTTT	CASSRVQDNSPLHF
NA	TRBJ2-5	NA	TRBV4-1	TGCGCCAGCGGCCGGGAGCGTTACGAGACCCAGTACTTC	CASGRERYETQYF
NA	TRBJ1-4	TRBD1	TRBV9	TGTGCCAGCAGCGGAACGGGACAGCCTAATGAAAAACTGTTTTTT	CASSGTGQPNEKLFF
NA	TRBJ1-1	NA	TRBV12-3/TRBV12-4	TGTGCCAGCAGTTTAGCTCTTACAGGGCTGGCGAACACTGAAGCTTTCTTT	CASSLALTGLANTEAFF
NA	TRBJ2-1	NA	TRBV7-2	TGTGCCAGCAGCTTAGTGGGGGTGGCTGAGCAGTTCTTC	CASSLVGVAEQFF
few	TRBJ2-7	TRBD1	TRBV6-1	TGTGCCAGCAGAGAGGGACAGGGGGCGTCCGAGCAGTACTTC	CASREGQGASEQYF
many	TRBJ2-3	TRBD2	TRBV6-1	TGTGCCAGCAGATCTAGCGGGGGGGCGTTAGATACGCAGTATTTT	CASRSSGGALDTQYF
NA	TRBJ2-7	NA	TRBV7-9	TGTGCCAGCAGCTTAGGGAGAAACGAGCAGTACTTC	CASSLGRNEQYF
NA	TRBJ1-2	TRBD1	TRBV10-3	TGTGCCATCAGTGAGCCGGGACAGCCATTCGAGGGCTACACCTTC	CAISEPGQPFEGYTF
NA	TRBJ1-2	NA	TRBV7-9	TGTGCCAGCAGCTTAGCGGGGGCGCCCGGCTACACCTTC	CASSLAGAPGYTF
NA	TRBJ2-1	NA	TRBV29-1	TGCAGCGTTCCCCGGGGCGATGAGCAGTTCTTC	CSVPRGDEQFF
few	TRBJ1-1	NA	TRBV12-3/TRBV12-4	TGTGCCAGCAGTTCTGGGCCCCCTGAAGCTTTCTTT	CASSSGPPEAFF
few	TRBJ2-1	NA	TRBV20-1	TGCAGTGCTAGAGACACAGGGATCAATGAGCAGTTCTTC	CSARDTGINEQFF
few	TRBJ2-7	NA	TRBV7-6	TGTGCCAGCAGCTTCAGCCCGACCGGACTGTCGAGCTCCTACGAGCAGTACTTC	CASSFSPTGLSSSYEQYF
NA	TRBJ2-1	NA	TRBV3-1	TGTGCCAGCAGCCTCCAACAGGGAAAGTTTAGGAGTGAGCAGTTCTTC	CASSLQQGKFRSEQFF
NA	TRBJ2-5	TRBD1	TRBV29-1	TGCAGCGTCCGGGACAGGGATGTGTTCGAGACCCAGTACTTC	CSVRDRDVFETQYF
few	TRBJ1-1	NA	TRBV12-3/TRBV12-4	TGTGCCAGCAGTTTATACGAGGAAAGAACTGAAGCTTTCTTT	CASSLYEERTEAFF
NA	TRBJ1-1	NA	TRBV7-8	TGTGCCAGCAGCTTAGATACGGCGGGCACTGAAGCTTTCTTT	CASSLDTAGTEAFF
few	TRBJ2-6	NA	TRBV29-1	TGCAGCGTCACCACTGGGGCCAACGTCCTGACTTTC	CSVTTGANVLTF
NA	TRBJ2-5	TRBD2	TRBV4-1	TGCGCCAGCAGCCTCTCACCCAGGCTAGCGGGGGGGCAAGAGACCCAGTACTTC	CASSLSPRLAGGQETQYF
many	TRBJ2-5	NA	TRBV5-5	TGTGCCAGCAGCTTGGAGGGGGTCCAGGAGACCCAGTACTTC	CASSLEGVQETQYF
NA	TRBJ2-3	NA	TRBV5-1	TGCGCCAGCGGTCGAATCCCAGATACGCAGTATTTT	CASGRIPDTQYF
NA	TRBJ1-1	TRBD1	TRBV10-3	TGTGCCATCAGTGAGACACTACAGGGGGCAAACACTGAAGCTTTCTTT	CAISETLQGANTEAFF